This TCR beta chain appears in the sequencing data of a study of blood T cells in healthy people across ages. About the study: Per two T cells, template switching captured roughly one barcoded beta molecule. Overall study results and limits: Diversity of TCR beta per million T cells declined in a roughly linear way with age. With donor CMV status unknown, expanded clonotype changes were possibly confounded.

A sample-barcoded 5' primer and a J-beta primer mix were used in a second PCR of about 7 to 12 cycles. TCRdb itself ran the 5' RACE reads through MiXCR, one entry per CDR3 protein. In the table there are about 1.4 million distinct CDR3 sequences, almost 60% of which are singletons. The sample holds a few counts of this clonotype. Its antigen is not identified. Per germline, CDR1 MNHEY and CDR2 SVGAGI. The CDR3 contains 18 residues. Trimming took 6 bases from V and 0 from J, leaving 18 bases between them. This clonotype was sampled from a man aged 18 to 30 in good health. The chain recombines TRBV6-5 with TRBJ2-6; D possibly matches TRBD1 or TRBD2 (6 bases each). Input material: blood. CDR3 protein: CASSYTTRGLSGANVLTF. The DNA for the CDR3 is TGTGCCAGCAGCTACACCACCAGGGGACTCTCTGGGGCCAACGTCCTGACTTTC.